This TCR beta chain was sequenced for a study of T cell responses to AZD1222 COVID-19 vaccine. Here immunoSEQ multiplex PCR was the method, and the copy in TCRdb shows in-frame clones only, minus some. Of more than 70,000 clones in the sample, around 90% were seen once. The CDR3 spans 13 residues. Trimming shortened V by 1 base and J by 4 bases, and 5 bases separated the two germline ends. This TCR was sampled from an adult who received the AZD1222 COVID-19 vaccine. The V gene is TRBV12-3 or TRBV12-4, the J gene TRBJ2-1; D remains ambiguous. Specimen: peripheral blood, collected 28 days after the second AZD1222 dose. The CDR3 DNA is TGTGCCAGCAGTTTAGACGGGTACAATGAGCAGTTCTTC. Translated, it gives CASSLDGYNEQFF.